This note documents a single TCR beta chain sequence. As yet, its antigen is unknown. One entry per CDR3 protein, called by TCRdb with MiXCR from the reads. The table has approximately 600,000 distinct CDR3 sequences, 40% seen once. The entry originates in a study of T cell repertoires in cytomegalovirus infection. Looking at the study overall: Recently identified HLA-C-restricted CMV epitopes were used, and well-studied HLA-B-restricted CMV epitopes were used as well.

Whole-study results and caveats: Summed frequency of shared TCR beta families picked out CMV carriers who also had the relevant HLA. CMV-specific HLA-C-restricted TCR beta clonotypes dominated the ex vivo response.

The source was cultured PBMCs, collected from culture after CMV antigen stimulation. The sequence derives from a human donor in good health (CMV status not recorded). Some clones in this sample may be carry-over from other donors' samples.

As DNA, the CDR3 is TGTGCCAGCACCCCCGGGACGGCGTACACAGATACGCAGTATTTT. Its protein product is CASTPGTAYTDTQYF. This chain joins TRBV12-3 or TRBV12-4 and TRBJ2-3; TRBD1 or TRBD2 may be the D gene (5 bases each). The CDR3 has 15 amino acids. Trimming left V 7 bases short and J 2 bases short, with 16 bases between.